The next 12 T cell receptor beta chains were all read from a single sample in a study of T cells in Graves' hyperthyroidism and ophthalmopathy. TCR beta CDR3 region amplification was performed from RNA transcripts. The HTBI primer set drove a first-round RT-PCR of the TCR CDR3. TCRdb recomputed calls from the multiplex PCR reads with MiXCR, one row per CDR3 protein. The sample carries almost 600,000 distinct CDR3 sequences, 46% recorded once. Material: peripheral blood or thyroid tissue (not recorded which). The receptors derive from a woman between 18 and 30 years old with Graves' hyperthyroidism.

This clonotype was seen only once. The chain has TRBV7-8 and TRBJ1-6, with TRBD1 as a possible D gene (5 bases). The length of the CDR3 is 15 residues. Trimming stripped 7 bases from V and 3 bases from J, with 13 bases between. Germline lookup yields CDR1 SGHVS and CDR2 FQNEAQ. The CDR3 is CASKPQGYYNSPLHF. The CDR3 DNA follows: TGTGCCAGCAAACCCCAGGGATACTATAATTCACCCCTCCACTTT.

This clonotype was recorded many times. V and J are TRBV4-1 and TRBJ2-7; 8 bases match TRBD2. This CDR3 is 15 amino acids long. V lost 0 bases to trimming and J lost 4 bases; unmatched junction nucleotides: 5. Looked up from germline, CDR1 is MGHRA and CDR2 is YSYEKL. The CDR3: CASSQDTSGGYEQYF. In DNA form, the CDR3 reads TGCGCCAGCAGCCAAGACACTAGCGGAGGTTACGAGCAGTACTTC.

This clonotype has a count of ten or more. The genes are TRBV12-3 or TRBV12-4 and TRBJ2-7, with 15 bases identical to TRBD2. Unmatched junction bases numbered 7, after V lost 2 bases and J lost 2 bases. The CDR3 totals 18 residues. The CDR3 reads CASSLLGLAGGAPYEQYF. The CDR3 DNA reads as TGTGCCAGCAGTTTATTGGGACTAGCGGGAGGTGCCCCCTACGAGCAGTACTTC.

This clonotype has ten or more counts. The chain joins TRBV7-9 to TRBJ1-2; possible D gene TRBD1, 5 bases. The length of the CDR3 is 13 residues. Germline V gene lookup returns CDR1 SEHNR and CDR2 FQNEAQ (reference sequence). V lost 1 base to trimming and J lost 5 bases, with 8 bases between them. The CDR3: CASSLVGVYGYTF. The CDR3 DNA reads as TGTGCCAGCAGCTTAGTGGGGGTTTATGGCTACACCTTC.

About this clonotype: A read error may be the cause here, since a much bigger clone is one base away. J is TRBJ2-2 and V is TRBV20-1; the D gene is possibly TRBD1 (7 bases). This CDR3 contains 15 residues. Germline CDR1 is DFQATT and CDR2 is SNEGSKA (reference sequence). CDR3 amino acids: CNARDPGGGTGELFF. CDR3 DNA sequence: TGCAATGCTAGAGATCCAGGGGGAGGCACCGGGGAGCTGTTTTTT.

This clonotype was seen many times. The gene calls are TRBV30 and TRBJ2-5; 9 bases are a match to TRBD2. Trimming cost V 4 bases and J 2 bases; bases outside gene matches: 2. The CDR3 has 13 residues. CDR1 is GTSNPN, CDR2 SVGIG, per germline (reference sequence). The CDR3 sequence is CAWTSGVQETQYF. DNA of the CDR3: TGTGCCTGGACTAGCGGGGTTCAAGAGACCCAGTACTTC.

A remark on this clonotype: An end of the junction differs from the germline gene, which may be a read error. The chain has TRBV10-3 and TRBJ2-5; D remains unclear. CDR1 is ENHRY and CDR2 is SYGVKD in the germline V gene. The CDR3 spans 14 residues. The CDR3 DNA reads as TGTGCCGTCAGTGTAACACAGACACAAGAGATCCAGTACTTC. Its translation: CAVSVTQTQEIQYF.

This sequence joins TRBV4-3 and TRBJ1-4, with D unclear. Germline V gene data show CDR1 as LGHNA and CDR2 as YSLEER. V shed 1 base and J shed 8 bases, with 17 bases lying between them. The CDR3 totals 16 residues. This CDR3 is CASSQVGYGSSEKLFF. CDR3 DNA: TGCGCCAGCAGCCAAGTGGGGTATGGCTCGTCGGAAAAACTGTTTTTT.

This clonotype was seen a handful of times. The rearrangement links TRBV5-5 to TRBJ1-3; TRBD1 might be the D (6 bases). CDR1 and CDR2 (germline): SGHKS, YYEKEE (reference sequence). The CDR3 contains 15 residues. V lost 0 bases to trimming and J lost 7 bases, with 14 bases between them. CDR3 coding DNA: TGTGCCAGCAGCTTGGATTCGGGGGCGCGCAACACCATATATTTT. Protein: CASSLDSGARNTIYF.

The chain has TRBV27 and TRBJ2-7, with TRBD2 as a possible D gene (6 bases). Germline lookup yields CDR1 MNHEY and CDR2 SMNVEV (reference sequence). The CDR3 covers 12 residues. V was shortened by 8 bases and J by 2 bases, with 10 bases between the two germline ends. The CDR3 spells CASQERAYEQYF. Here the CDR3 DNA reads TGTGCCAGCCAAGAGCGGGCCTACGAGCAGTACTTC.

This chain connects TRBV29-1 to TRBJ2-7; 8 positions match TRBD1. From germline, CDR1 is SQVTM and CDR2 ANQGSEA. J lost 1 base, V lost 7 bases, and 18 bases had no gene match. The CDR3 is 17 residues long. Here the CDR3 DNA reads TGCAGCGCTAGACAGGGGTTAGCCGGGGCAGGATCCTACGAGCAGTACTTC. It encodes CSARQGLAGAGSYEQYF.

V and J are TRBV7-8 and TRBJ2-7; D unresolved. The DNA matches TRBJ2-1 better at its end, which makes the J call doubtful. CDR1 is SGHVS and CDR2 is FQNEAQ in the germline V gene. This CDR3 spans 13 amino acids. The CDR3 DNA sequence: TGTGCCAGCAGCTTAGGACCCGCCTTCGAGCAGTTCTTC. Its protein product is CASSLGPAFEQFF.